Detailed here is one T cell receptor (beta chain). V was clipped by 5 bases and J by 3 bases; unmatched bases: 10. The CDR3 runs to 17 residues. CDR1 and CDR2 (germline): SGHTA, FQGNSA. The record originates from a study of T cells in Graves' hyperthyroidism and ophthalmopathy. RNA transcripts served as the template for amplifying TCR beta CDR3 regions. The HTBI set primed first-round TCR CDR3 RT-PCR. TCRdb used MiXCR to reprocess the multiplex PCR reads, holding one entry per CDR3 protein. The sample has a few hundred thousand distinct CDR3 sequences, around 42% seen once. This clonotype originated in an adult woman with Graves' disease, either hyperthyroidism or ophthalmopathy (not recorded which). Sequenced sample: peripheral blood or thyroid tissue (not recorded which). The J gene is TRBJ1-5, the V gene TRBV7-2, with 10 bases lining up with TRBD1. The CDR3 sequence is CASSLRQGAFINQPQHF. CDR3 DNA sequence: TGTGCCAGCAGCCTAAGACAGGGGGCCTTCATCAATCAGCCCCAGCATTTT. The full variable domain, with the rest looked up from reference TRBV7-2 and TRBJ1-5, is GAGVSQSPSNKVTEKGKDVELRCDPISGHTALYWYRQSLGQGLEFLIYFQGNSAPDKSGLPSDRFSAERTGGSVSTLTIQRTQQEDSAVYLCASSLRQGAFINQPQHFGDGTRLSIL.